The 10 T cell receptor beta chains presented below share a single source sample, sequenced in a study of T cell repertoires in cytomegalovirus infection. TCRdb itself ran the reads through MiXCR, one entry per CDR3 protein. This sample has about 250,000 distinct CDR3 sequences, with approximately 13% found just once. Specimen: PBMCs. Receptors were obtained from a human donor in good health (CMV status not recorded). Some clones in this sample may be carry-over from other donors' samples.

This clonotype has only a few counts. The chain has TRBV14 and TRBJ2-1; D is uncertain. Trimming pared 4 bases from V and 0 bases from J, leaving 10 bases between. Per germline, CDR1 SGHDN and CDR2 FVKESK. The CDR3 contains 15 residues. The CDR3 loop reads CASSPSRSSYNEQFF. The CDR3 DNA reads as TGTGCCAGCAGCCCCTCTAGGAGCTCCTACAATGAGCAGTTCTTC.

This clonotype was seen repeatedly, ten times or more. The chain combines TRBV11-2 with TRBJ1-1; no reliable D call. CDR3 length: 16 residues. Germline CDR1 is SGHAT and CDR2 is FQNNGV. V was pared by 3 bases and J by 4 bases, with 18 bases between. The CDR3: CASSFWVGEKGTEAFF. The DNA of the CDR3 is TGTGCCAGCAGCTTTTGGGTCGGGGAAAAAGGCACTGAAGCTTTCTTT.

The J gene is TRBJ1-1, the V gene TRBV10-2, with no clear D. The CDR3 runs 14 residues. Germline assignment: CDR1 WSHSY and CDR2 SAAADI. Trimming removed 3 bases at V and 3 bases at J, with 11 bases between. This CDR3 is CASSEDAGYTEAFF. The DNA for the CDR3 is TGCGCCAGCAGTGAAGATGCGGGGTACACTGAAGCTTTCTTT.

This clonotype has a handful of counts. The J gene is TRBJ1-1, the V gene TRBV29-1, with D tentatively TRBD1 (5 bases). V lost 7 bases, J lost 3 bases, and 12 bases lay in between. This CDR3 contains 12 residues. Germline V gives CDR1 SQVTM, CDR2 ANQGSEA. The CDR3 spells CSGQGTDTEAFF. In DNA form, the CDR3 reads TGCAGCGGTCAGGGCACCGACACTGAAGCTTTCTTT. Based on the CDR3 plus reference TRBV29-1 and TRBJ1-1, the full variable domain is SAVISQKPSRDICQRGTSLTIQCQVDSQVTMMFWYRQQPGQSLTLIATANQGSEATYESGFVIDKFPISRPNLTFSTLTVSNMSPEDSSIYLCSGQGTDTEAFFGQGTRLTVV.

J is TRBJ2-3 and V is TRBV29-1; no reliable D call. The CDR3 has 13 residues. Germline-derived CDR1 and CDR2 are SQVTM and ANQGSEA. Trimming stripped 1 base from V and 0 bases from J, with 5 bases between. The CDR3 loop reads CSVEGSSTDTQYF. The CDR3 bases are TGCAGCGTTGAAGGGAGTAGCACAGATACGCAGTATTTT.

Here the CDR3 DNA reads TGTGCCAGCAGTTTAGCCGGACAGGGGTATCGCTACGAGCAGTACTTC. Encoded protein: CASSLAGQGYRYEQYF. The chain employs TRBV28 and TRBJ2-7; 9 bases match TRBD1. Germline assignment: CDR1 MDHEN and CDR2 SYDVKM. Trimming took 2 bases from V and 3 from J; bases not matched to a gene: 8. The CDR3 consists of 16 residues.

This clonotype was picked up many times. The chain joins TRBV6-2 or TRBV6-3 to TRBJ2-7, with D possibly matching TRBD1 (5 bases). V was trimmed by 6 bases and J by 3 bases, leaving 12 bases between them. The CDR3 covers 13 residues. Per germline, CDR1 MNHEY and CDR2 SVGEGT. This CDR3 is CASSQQDGYEQYF. DNA of the CDR3: TGTGCCAGCAGCCAACAGGACGGCTACGAGCAGTACTTC.

This clonotype showed up many times. The chain carries TRBV28 and TRBJ2-2; possible D gene TRBD1, 5 bases. Germline CDR1 MDHEN, CDR2 SYDVKM. This CDR3 comprises 15 residues. With 10 bases removed from V and 3 bases from J, the gap between germline ends came to 18 bases. The CDR3 region is CATKLSLGDTGELFF. CDR3 sequence (DNA): TGTGCCACCAAGCTATCCTTAGGGGACACCGGGGAGCTGTTTTTT. Supplemented by reference TRBV28 and TRBJ2-2, the full variable domain reads DVKVTQSSRYLVKRTGEKVFLECVQDMDHENMFWYRQDPGLGLRLIYFSYDVKMKEKGDIPEGYSVSREKKERFSLILESASTNQTSMYLCATKLSLGDTGELFFGEGSRLTVL.

This clonotype was recorded at least ten times. The gene calls are TRBV12-3 or TRBV12-4 and TRBJ1-4, with TRBD1 as a possible D gene (5 bases). Trimming removed 8 bases from V and 0 bases from J, with 10 bases in between. This CDR3 is built from 14 residues. CDR3 amino acids: CASARGATNEKLFF. CDR3 in DNA: TGTGCCAGCGCCCGGGGGGCAACTAATGAAAAACTGTTTTTT.

The CDR3 spells CSGNRGELGETQYF. The CDR3 DNA reads TGCAGCGGGAACAGGGGGGAATTAGGAGAGACCCAGTACTTC. The V call is TRBV29-1, the J call TRBJ2-5, with TRBD1 matching over 8 bases. This CDR3 contains 14 residues. Germline CDR1 is SQVTM and CDR2 is ANQGSEA. V was clipped by 7 bases and J by 4 bases; unmatched bases: 11.